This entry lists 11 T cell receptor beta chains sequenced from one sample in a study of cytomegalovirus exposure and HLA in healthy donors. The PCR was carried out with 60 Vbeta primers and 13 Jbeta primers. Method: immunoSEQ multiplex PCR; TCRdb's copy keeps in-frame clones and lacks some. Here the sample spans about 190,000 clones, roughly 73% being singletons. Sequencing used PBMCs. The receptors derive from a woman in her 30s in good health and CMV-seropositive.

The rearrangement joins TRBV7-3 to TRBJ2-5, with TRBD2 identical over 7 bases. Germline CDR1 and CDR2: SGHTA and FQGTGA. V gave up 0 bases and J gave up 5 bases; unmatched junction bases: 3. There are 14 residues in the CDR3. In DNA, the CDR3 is TGTGCCAGCAGCTTAACACTAGCGAAGGAGACCCAGTACTTC. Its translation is CASSLTLAKETQYF.

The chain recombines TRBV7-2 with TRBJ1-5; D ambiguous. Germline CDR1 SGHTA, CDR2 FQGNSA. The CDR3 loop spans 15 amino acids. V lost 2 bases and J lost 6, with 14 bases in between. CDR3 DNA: TGTGCCAGCAGCTTAAGGGAGGTGGGCGGTCAGCCCCAGCATTTT. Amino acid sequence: CASSLREVGGQPQHF.

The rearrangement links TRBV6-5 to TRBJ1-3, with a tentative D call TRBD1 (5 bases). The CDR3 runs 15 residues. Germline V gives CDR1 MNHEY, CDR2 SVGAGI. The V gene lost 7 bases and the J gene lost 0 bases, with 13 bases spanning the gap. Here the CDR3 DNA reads TGTGCCAGCACCTCCCCGGGGGGCTCTGGAAACACCATATATTTT. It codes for CASTSPGGSGNTIYF.

CDR3 residues: CASSPRTSVGTGELFF. CDR3 DNA: TGTGCCAGCAGCCCCCGGACTAGCGTCGGCACCGGGGAGCTGTTTTTT. The chain carries TRBV5-8 and TRBJ2-2; 9 bases match TRBD2. CDR3 length equals 16 residues. CDR1 is SGHTS, CDR2 YDEGEE, per germline. V was clipped by 4 bases and J by 4 bases; unmatched bases: 8. Full variable domain (remainder filled in from reference TRBV5-8 and TRBJ2-2): EAGVTQSPTHLIKTRGQQATLRCSPISGHTSVYWYQQALGLGLQFLLWYDEGEERNRGNFPPRFSGRQFPNYSSELNVNALELEDSALYLCASSPRTSVGTGELFFGEGSRLTVL.

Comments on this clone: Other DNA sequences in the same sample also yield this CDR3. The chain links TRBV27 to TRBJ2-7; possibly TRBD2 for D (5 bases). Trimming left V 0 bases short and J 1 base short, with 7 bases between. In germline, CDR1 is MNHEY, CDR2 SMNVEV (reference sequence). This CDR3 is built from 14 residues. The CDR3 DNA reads TGTGCCAGCAGTTTATCGAGGGTGTCCTACGAGCAGTACTTC. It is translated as CASSLSRVSYEQYF.

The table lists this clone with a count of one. Here the CDR3 reads CASSLVRETYEQYF. The CDR3 DNA reads as TGTGCCAGCAGCTTAGTTCGGGAAACCTACGAGCAGTACTTC. This chain connects TRBV11-1 to TRBJ2-7; TRBD2 might be the D (5 bases). The V end lost 1 base, the J end lost 2 bases, and 9 bases lay between the germline ends. The CDR3 loop spans 14 amino acids. In germline, CDR1 is SGHAT, CDR2 FQDESV (reference sequence).

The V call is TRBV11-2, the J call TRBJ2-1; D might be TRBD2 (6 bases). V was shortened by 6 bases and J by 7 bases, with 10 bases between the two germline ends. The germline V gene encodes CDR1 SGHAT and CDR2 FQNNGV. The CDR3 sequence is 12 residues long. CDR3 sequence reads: CASRGGVNEQFF. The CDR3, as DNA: TGTGCCAGCAGGGGGGGAGTGAATGAGCAGTTCTTC.

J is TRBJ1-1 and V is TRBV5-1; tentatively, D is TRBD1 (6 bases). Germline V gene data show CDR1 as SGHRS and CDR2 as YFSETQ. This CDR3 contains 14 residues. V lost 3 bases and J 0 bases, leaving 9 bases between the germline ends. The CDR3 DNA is TGCGCCAGCAGCTCCGCAGGGGTGAACACTGAAGCTTTCTTT. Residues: CASSSAGVNTEAFF.

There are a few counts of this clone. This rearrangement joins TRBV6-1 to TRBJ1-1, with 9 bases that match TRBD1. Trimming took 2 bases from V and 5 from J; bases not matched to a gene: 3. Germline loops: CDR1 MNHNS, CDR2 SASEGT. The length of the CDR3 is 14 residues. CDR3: CASSEWTGETEAFF. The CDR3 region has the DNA TGTGCCAGCAGTGAATGGACAGGGGAAACTGAAGCTTTCTTT.

The CDR3 DNA reads TGTGCCAGCAGAAACGACAGGGAACATGGCTACACCTTC. Translated: CASRNDREHGYTF. This chain connects TRBV6-6 to TRBJ1-2; 7 bases align to TRBD1. The trim removed 6 bases at V and 6 bases at J, leaving 7 bases unmatched. CDR3 size: 13 residues. The germline gives CDR1 MNHNY, CDR2 SVGAGI (reference sequence).

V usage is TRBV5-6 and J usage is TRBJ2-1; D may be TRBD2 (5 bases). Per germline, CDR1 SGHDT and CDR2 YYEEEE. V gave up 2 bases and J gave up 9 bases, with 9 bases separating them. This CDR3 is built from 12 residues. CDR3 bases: TGTGCCAGCAGCTTTTCGGAGGTTGAGCAGTTCTTC. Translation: CASSFSEVEQFF.